This T cell receptor (beta chain) came from a study of response to subunit inactivated influenza vaccine. Via MiXCR, TCRdb re-called the RT-PCR reads, giving one row per CDR3 protein. The sample yields 500,000 to 600,000 distinct CDR3 sequences, around 10% seen once. The CDR3 is made up of 12 amino acids. CDR1 DFQATT and CDR2 SNEGSKA come from the germline V gene (reference sequence). The V and J ends lost 3 bases and 8 bases, in that order; junction bases with no gene match: 3. These same data were also listed under a study on T cells expressing NK-cell markers. That study reports: Libraries used 5'RACE template switching adding universal primer site and UMIs. Within the sequenced cohort of eight donors, seven exhibited HCMV seropositivity and one was seronegative. Sorting was limited to alpha-beta TCR-expressing T cells with an anti-gamma-delta TCR antibody in several experiments. The contribution of dominant NKG2C+ clonotypes to CD8+ T cells in a handful of donors was roughly 1.0-8%. Unclear, still, was the HCMV specificity of the expanded NKG2C+ T cell clones.

The V and J genes are TRBV20-1 and TRBJ1-1, with 10 bases fitting TRBD1. The TCR comes from a man aged 45-65 years who received an inactivated influenza vaccine. The sequencing here drew on PBMCs from blood, taken on the day of vaccination. CDR3 coding DNA: TGCAGTGCTAGCGACAGGGGGCGGGAAGCTTTCTTT. Its translation: CSASDRGREAFF.